This TCR beta chain appears in the sequencing data of a study of blood T cell repertoires in COVID-19. Study background: The study drew acute and convalescent COVID-19 samples from the United States, Italy and Spain. Sources were T cells, B-cell-depleted T cells, or PBMCs; the material itself was cDNA or gDNA.

V was cut by 5 bases and J by 7 bases, with 12 bases left in between. This CDR3 comprises 13 residues. The table came from immunoSEQ multiplex PCR; TCRdb's copy has only in-frame clones and leaves some out. The sample consists of approximately 220,000 clones, around 80% of them appearing once. The sequenced sample was peripheral blood. The V and J genes are TRBV12-3 or TRBV12-4 and TRBJ2-1; tentative D call: TRBD2 (6 bases). The TCR originated in a woman aged 45-59 years with acute or convalescent COVID-19. The DNA for the CDR3 is TGTGCCAGCAGTCAGGAGGGCAGGAATGAGCAGTTCTTC. This gives the protein CASSQEGRNEQFF.